The 19 T cell receptor beta chains in this list originate from one sample, sequenced in a study of blood T cell repertoires in COVID-19. Only in-frame clones appear in the TCRdb table, and some are missing; sequencing was by immunoSEQ multiplex PCR. This table has fewer than 250,000 clones, approximately 84% appearing once. Sequencing was performed on peripheral blood. Source of these receptors: a man aged 50 to 59 with acute or convalescent COVID-19.

This chain joins TRBV2 and TRBJ1-5; D is undetermined. The CDR3 loop spans 14 amino acids. V lost 5 bases, J lost 1 base, and 9 bases lay in between. Germline assignment: CDR1 SNHLY and CDR2 FYNNEI. The CDR3 reads CASSMTPSNQPQHF. The DNA for the CDR3 is TGTGCCAGCAGTATGACACCGAGCAATCAGCCCCAGCATTTT. Supplemented by reference TRBV2 and TRBJ1-5, the full variable domain reads EPEVTQTPSHQVTQMGQEVILRCVPISNHLYFYWYRQILGQKVEFLVSFYNNEISEKSEIFDDQFSVERPDGSNFTLKIRSTKLEDSAMYFCASSMTPSNQPQHFGDGTRLSIL.

The V call is TRBV28, the J call TRBJ2-1; 8 nucleotides agree with TRBD2. There are 13 residues in the CDR3. Unmatched junction bases numbered 6, after V lost 8 bases and J lost 6 bases. CDR1 and CDR2 from the germline V gene are MDHEN and SYDVKM. The CDR3 sequence: CASVGLEGNEQFF. In nucleotides, the CDR3 is TGTGCCAGCGTGGGACTAGAGGGCAATGAGCAGTTCTTC.

The V call is TRBV24-1, the J call TRBJ2-7, with a possible D match to TRBD2 (5 bases). Germline V gives CDR1 KGHDR, CDR2 SFDVKD. V lost 3 bases to trimming and J lost 2 bases, with 10 bases between them. The CDR3 has 14 residues. The CDR3 DNA reads TGTGCCACCAGTGATCCCGGGAAACCCTACGAGCAGTACTTC. Translation gives CATSDPGKPYEQYF.

The chain recombines TRBV4-1 with TRBJ2-2; 10 nucleotides match TRBD1. The V segment lost 4 bases and the J segment 4 bases; nucleotides outside the gene matches: 6. This CDR3 has 16 residues. Germline loops: CDR1 MGHRA, CDR2 YSYEKL. CDR3 loop: CASSRGTGDSTGELFF. The DNA for the CDR3 is TGCGCCAGCAGCCGAGGGACAGGGGATTCCACCGGGGAGCTGTTTTTT.

The chain joins TRBV28 to TRBJ1-6, with unresolved D. Trimming stripped 4 bases from V and 10 bases from J, with 11 bases between. CDR1 is MDHEN and CDR2 is SYDVKM in the germline V gene. The CDR3 contains 13 residues. The chain's CDR3 is CASSSSELSPLHF. The DNA of the CDR3 is TGTGCCAGCAGTTCCTCGGAGCTGTCACCCCTCCACTTT.

This clone has a single count. This sequence joins TRBV7-9 and TRBJ2-1; 9 bases are shared with TRBD2. Germline loops: CDR1 SEHNR, CDR2 FQNEAQ (reference sequence). The trim removed 2 bases at V and 3 bases at J, leaving 5 bases unmatched. The CDR3 is 16 amino acids. The CDR3 sequence: CASSLSAGGHYNEQFF. CDR3 DNA sequence: TGTGCCAGCAGCTTATCGGCGGGAGGGCACTACAATGAGCAGTTCTTC.

The sample holds many counts of this clone. The rearrangement links TRBV27 to TRBJ2-6; tentative D call: TRBD2 (7 bases). Germline assignment: CDR1 MNHEY and CDR2 SMNVEV (reference sequence). The CDR3 contains 18 residues. V was clipped by 5 bases and J by 1 base, with 18 bases between them. The DNA of the CDR3 is TGTGCCAGCAGTCCTCGGGGGGCGGTGCTATCTGGGGCCAACGTCCTGACTTTC. Translation gives CASSPRGAVLSGANVLTF.

This chain joins TRBV10-3 and TRBJ2-2, with 12 bases fitting TRBD1. Germline V gives CDR1 ENHRY, CDR2 SYGVKD. The CDR3 is 15 amino acids. The V segment lost 8 bases and the J segment 3 bases; nucleotides outside the gene matches: 4. CDR3 loop: CAIGGQGAYTGELFF. In DNA, the CDR3 is TGTGCCATCGGGGGACAGGGGGCCTACACCGGGGAGCTGTTTTTT.

The V gene is TRBV3-1 (or the pseudogene TRBV3-2), the J gene TRBJ2-7, with D possibly TRBD1 on 6 matching bases. V was shortened by 4 bases and J by 9 bases, with 13 bases between the two germline ends. The germline CDR1 and CDR2 sequences are LGHDT and YNNKEL (reference sequence). CDR3 length: 12 residues. The CDR3 coding sequence is TGTGCCAGCAGCCTAGGGGACACTTGGCAGTACTTC. This translates into CASSLGDTWQYF.

This clone has just a few counts. The chain couples TRBV9 to TRBJ2-3; TRBD2 aligns across 11 bases. V lost 3 bases to trimming and J lost 6 bases; unmatched junction nucleotides: 6. Germline V gives CDR1 SGDLS, CDR2 YYNGEE. This CDR3 region has 15 residues. CDR3 protein: CASSGSGRVADTQYF. Written as DNA, the CDR3 is TGTGCCAGCAGCGGTAGCGGGAGGGTGGCTGATACGCAGTATTTT.

The chain joins TRBV30 to TRBJ2-7, with 9 positions matching TRBD2. CDR1 GTSNPN and CDR2 SVGIG come from the germline V gene (reference sequence). Unmatched junction bases numbered 4, after V lost 1 base and J lost 6 bases. The CDR3 totals 13 residues. The CDR3 reads CAWSGSGRTEQYF. In nucleotides, the CDR3 is TGTGCCTGGAGTGGTAGCGGGAGAACCGAGCAGTACTTC.

CDR3 region: CSASGEYIVAGTDTQYF. The CDR3 bases are TGCAGTGCTAGTGGTGAATACATCGTAGCGGGCACAGATACGCAGTATTTT. The gene calls are TRBV20-1 and TRBJ2-3, with D perhaps matching TRBD2 (6 bases). Trimming pared 3 bases from V and 1 base from J, leaving 20 bases between. The CDR3 spans 17 residues. Germline lookup yields CDR1 DFQATT and CDR2 SNEGSKA (reference sequence).

This chain connects TRBV6-1 to TRBJ1-2; D perhaps matches TRBD1 (5 bases). Germline CDR1 and CDR2: MNHNS and SASEGT. The V gene lost 0 bases and the J gene lost 4 bases, with 15 bases spanning the gap. The CDR3 has 16 amino acids. CDR3 sequence: CASSEAGGQWLYGYTF. CDR3 DNA sequence: TGTGCCAGCAGTGAAGCGGGAGGACAATGGCTCTATGGCTACACCTTC.

The chain has TRBV30 and TRBJ1-6; D unclear. The CDR3 consists of 18 residues. V was pared by 3 bases and J by 0 bases, with 18 bases between. Germline lookup yields CDR1 GTSNPN and CDR2 SVGIG (reference sequence). This CDR3 reads CAWRFGLIGSSYNSPLHF. CDR3 in DNA: TGTGCCTGGAGATTTGGACTTATCGGGAGCTCCTATAATTCACCCCTCCACTTT.

The rearrangement links TRBV19 to TRBJ2-5; a weak D match, TRBD2 (6 bases). The CDR3 runs to 11 residues. The germline CDR1 and CDR2 sequences are LNHDA and SQIVND (reference sequence). This chain's CDR3 is CAVAASETQYF. The CDR3 bases are TGTGCTGTAGCGGCATCGGAGACCCAGTACTTC.

This clone was picked up a small number of times. The CDR3 nucleotides are TGTGCCAGCAGTTTATATCCAGAAAGCTCCTACAATGAGCAGTTCTTC. Translation gives CASSLYPESSYNEQFF. The genes are TRBV28 and TRBJ2-1; unclear D gene. The V and J ends lost 1 base and 0 bases respectively, with 10 bases between them. Germline V gene lookup returns CDR1 MDHEN and CDR2 SYDVKM. There are 16 residues in the CDR3.

The chain recombines TRBV9 with TRBJ2-7, with TRBD1 matching over 7 bases. Germline values: CDR1 SGDLS, CDR2 YYNGEE. Trimming removed 0 bases from V and 2 bases from J; junction bases left unmatched: 8. The CDR3 runs to 16 residues. The CDR3 DNA reads as TGTGCCAGCAGCGTAGAGGACAGGACCATTCCCTACGAGCAGTACTTC. Translating gives CASSVEDRTIPYEQYF. The variable domain in full, with the rest retrieved from reference TRBV9 and TRBJ2-7, is DSGVTQTPKHLITATGQRVTLRCSPRSGDLSVYWYQQSLDQGLQFLIQYYNGEERAKGNILERFSAQQFPDLHSELNLSSLELGDSALYFCASSVEDRTIPYEQYFGPGTRLTVT.

The V and J genes are TRBV6-5 and TRBJ1-2; 7 nucleotides line up with TRBD1. V was pared by 6 bases and J by 7 bases, with 8 bases of the junction left unmatched. Germline loops: CDR1 MNHEY, CDR2 SVGAGI. CDR3 length: 13 amino acids. Here the CDR3 DNA reads TGTGCCAGCAGCGACACAGGGGTGAGTGGCTACACCTTC. It translates to CASSDTGVSGYTF.

This clone was observed a single time. The chain uses TRBV6-6 and TRBJ1-5; no clear D. Trimming took 7 bases from V and 4 from J, leaving 11 bases between them. Germline V lookup: CDR1 MNHNY, CDR2 SVGAGI (reference sequence). CDR3 size: 13 residues. CDR3 coding DNA: TGTGCCAGCATGGGCAGCCTTAATCAGCCCCAGCATTTT. Translation: CASMGSLNQPQHF.